Shown below are 6 T cell receptor beta chains from a single sample sequenced in a study of blood T cell repertoires in COVID-19. The protocol was immunoSEQ multiplex PCR, while the TCRdb copy is restricted to in-frame clones and leaves out a portion. The sample includes 65,000 to 90,000 clones, about 86% of them seen just once. Specimen: peripheral blood. The receptors were sampled from an elderly man with COVID-19, enrolled during active disease.

The chain has TRBV14 and TRBJ2-7; a possible D gene is TRBD2 (5 bases). Trimming took off 0 bases at V and 5 bases at J, with 8 bases between the two ends. CDR1 is SGHDN, CDR2 FVKESK, per germline. The CDR3 extends over 13 amino acids. CDR3 sequence (DNA): TGTGCCAGCAGCCAAGATCTGAGGGACGAGCAGTACTTC. Encoded protein: CASSQDLRDEQYF.

This clone was observed a handful of times. The CDR3: CASSISQTNNQPQHF. CDR3 in DNA: TGTGCCAGTAGTATATCACAGACGAACAATCAGCCCCAGCATTTT. The V and J genes are TRBV19 and TRBJ1-5; D is uncertain. Deletions cut 2 bases from V and 3 bases from J, with 11 bases between. The CDR3 has 15 amino acids. Germline loops: CDR1 LNHDA, CDR2 SQIVND (reference sequence).

The CDR3 reads CSASHTDTQYF. The CDR3, as DNA: TGCAGTGCTAGCCACACAGATACGCAGTATTTT. This chain links TRBV20-1 with TRBJ2-3, with D unclear. Germline CDR1 and CDR2: DFQATT and SNEGSKA (reference sequence). Trimming took off 3 bases at V and 2 bases at J, with 3 bases between the two ends. The CDR3 length is 11 residues.

This sequence joins TRBV4-3 and TRBJ1-2, with D possibly matching TRBD1 (5 bases). The CDR3 is made up of 16 amino acids. The germline V gene has CDR1 LGHNA and CDR2 YSLEER. V was clipped by 1 base and J by 8 bases, with 20 bases between them. CDR3 protein: CASSQGNGAGASGYTF. CDR3 DNA: TGCGCCAGCAGCCAAGGGAATGGGGCCGGTGCATCGGGCTACACCTTC.

This chain connects TRBV2 to TRBJ2-5; 9 bases match TRBD2. Germline-derived CDR1 and CDR2 are SNHLY and FYNNEI. Trimming removed 7 bases from V and 5 bases from J; junction bases left unmatched: 11. This CDR3 has 15 residues. The CDR3 coding sequence is TGTGCCAGCACCCGTAATAGCGGGGGTTCGGAGACCCAGTACTTC. It specifies CASTRNSGGSETQYF.

V gene TRBV18 combines with J gene TRBJ2-4, with 7 bases that match TRBD1. The germline V gene has CDR1 KGHSH and CDR2 LQKENI. The V segment lost 6 bases and the J segment 0 bases; nucleotides outside the gene matches: 11. The CDR3 sequence is 17 residues long. CDR3 protein: CASSPTGATSAKNIQYF. The CDR3 DNA reads TGTGCCAGCTCTCCCACAGGGGCTACTTCAGCCAAAAACATTCAGTACTTC.